Shown below are 24 T cell receptor beta chains from a single sample sequenced in a study of T cell repertoires in cytomegalovirus infection. TCRdb processed the reads anew with MiXCR; each CDR3 protein has one entry. Found here are approximately 490,000 distinct CDR3 sequences, around 11% of them singletons; the top ten hold 10%. Specimen: PBMCs. Source of these receptors: a human donor in good health (CMV status not recorded). Some clones in this sample may be carry-over from other donors' samples.

This clonotype was seen ten or more times. The chain carries TRBV11-2 and TRBJ2-2; 12 bases match TRBD1. J lost 4 bases, V lost 3 bases, and 6 bases had no gene match. CDR3 size: 17 residues. Looked up from germline, CDR1 is SGHAT and CDR2 is FQNNGV. The CDR3 region is CASSFLPGQGATGELFF. In nucleotides, the CDR3 is TGTGCCAGCAGCTTTTTGCCGGGACAGGGGGCCACCGGGGAGCTGTTTTTT.

This clonotype has ten or more counts. The chain links TRBV5-5 to TRBJ2-7; D may correspond to TRBD1 or TRBD2 (7 bases each). Germline CDR1 SGHKS, CDR2 YYEKEE (reference sequence). CDR3 length: 16 amino acids. The V gene lost 4 bases and the J gene lost 3 bases, with 20 bases spanning the gap. CDR3 sequence: CASSPRSRGDSYEQYF. DNA for the CDR3: TGTGCCAGCAGCCCCCGGTCCCGGGGGGACAGCTACGAGCAGTACTTC.

The chain recombines TRBV30 with TRBJ2-1, with unresolved D. This CDR3 is built from 11 residues. CDR1 GTSNPN and CDR2 SVGIG come from the germline V gene (reference sequence). Trimming stripped 7 bases from V and 3 bases from J, with 7 bases between. CDR3 sequence reads: CASHFYNEQFF. The CDR3 DNA reads as TGTGCCTCTCACTTCTACAATGAGCAGTTCTTC.

This clonotype was observed many times. The V call is TRBV6-6, the J call TRBJ2-3; TRBD1 or TRBD2 may be the D gene (5 bases each). The V and J ends lost 2 bases and 8 bases respectively, with 8 bases between them. The CDR3 consists of 12 residues. Germline CDR1 is MNHNY and CDR2 is SVGAGI (reference sequence). The CDR3 protein is CASSYLGGTQYF. CDR3 nucleotides: TGTGCCAGCAGTTACCTTGGGGGTACGCAGTATTTT.

The chain links TRBV18 to TRBJ1-6, with D unclear. The CDR3 is made up of 16 amino acids. V was clipped by 0 bases and J by 10 bases, with 16 bases between them. The germline V gene encodes CDR1 KGHSH and CDR2 LQKENI. CDR3 protein: CASSPPTHVVGSPLHF. The CDR3 DNA reads TGTGCCAGCTCACCACCGACCCACGTTGTAGGGTCACCCCTCCACTTT.

The J gene is TRBJ2-2, the V gene TRBV12-3 or TRBV12-4, with 8 bases identical to TRBD1. This CDR3 comprises 14 residues. V trimming: 6 bases; J trimming: 5 bases; junction bases outside the gene matches: 5. CDR3 sequence reads: CASRQGVGTGELFF. Written as DNA, the CDR3 is TGTGCCAGCAGACAGGGGGTGGGAACCGGGGAGCTGTTTTTT.

In this sample, this clonotype turned up many times. The chain recombines TRBV4-2 with TRBJ2-1, with 7 bases aligning to TRBD2. The CDR3 totals 16 residues. From germline, CDR1 is LGHNA and CDR2 YNFKEQ. Trimming removed 6 bases from V and 3 bases from J; junction bases left unmatched: 11. Here the CDR3 reads CASRRQEGGRYNEQFF. The CDR3 coding sequence is TGTGCCAGCAGGCGCCAGGAGGGAGGGCGCTACAATGAGCAGTTCTTC.

The gene calls are TRBV30 and TRBJ1-1; perhaps TRBD1 as D (6 bases). The CDR3 spans 13 residues. In germline, CDR1 is GTSNPN, CDR2 SVGIG (reference sequence). The ends were cut back, 0 bases at V and 6 bases at J, with 11 bases in the middle. The CDR3 loop reads CAWSVVRGSEAFF. The CDR3 DNA follows: TGTGCCTGGAGTGTAGTCAGGGGCTCTGAAGCTTTCTTT.

This clonotype was seen repeatedly, ten times or more. The chain carries TRBV6-1 and TRBJ2-3; D may be TRBD1 (5 bases). Germline CDR1 and CDR2: MNHNS and SASEGT. Trimming shortened V by 5 bases and J by 2 bases, and 11 bases separated the two germline ends. The CDR3 is made up of 14 amino acids. Written as DNA, the CDR3 is TGTGCCAGCAGTTTTCAGGGTAACACAGATACGCAGTATTTT. Amino acid sequence: CASSFQGNTDTQYF.

The sample holds a few counts of this clonotype. V and J are TRBV9 and TRBJ2-2; D is perhaps TRBD1 (6 bases). This CDR3 is 13 amino acids long. Trimming removed 3 bases at V and 5 bases at J, with 8 bases between. CDR1 and CDR2 from the germline V gene are SGDLS and YYNGEE. CDR3 protein: CASSAGQTGELFF. For the CDR3, the DNA is TGTGCCAGCAGCGCTGGACAGACCGGGGAGCTGTTTTTT.

The chain is built from TRBV19 and TRBJ2-1; D may be TRBD1 or TRBD2 (6 bases each). V was trimmed by 5 bases and J by 0 bases, leaving 29 bases between them. Germline CDR1 is LNHDA and CDR2 is SQIVND (reference sequence). The CDR3 covers 21 residues. CDR3 sequence reads: CASSLPTGTLLDKSSYNEQFF. The CDR3 DNA reads as TGTGCCAGTAGTCTCCCCACAGGGACTCTATTGGATAAGAGCTCCTACAATGAGCAGTTCTTC.

Comment on this clonotype: A read error may explain this, as a much larger clone is one base away. The chain is built from TRBV4-1 and TRBJ1-2, with D perhaps TRBD1 (5 bases). V lost 4 bases, J lost 7 bases, and 22 bases lay in between. The CDR3 sequence is 16 residues long. Germline V gives CDR1 MGHRA, CDR2 YSYEKL. CDR3 protein: CASSLVDRGILAGYTF. For the CDR3, the DNA is TGCGCCAGCAGCCTCGTCGATCGGGGGATTTTAGCTGGCTACACCTTC.

In this sample, this clonotype turned up a few times. The J gene is TRBJ2-2, the V gene TRBV5-8; no firm D call. Germline V CDR1 and CDR2: SGHTS, YDEGEE. The CDR3 runs to 15 residues. Trimming removed 0 bases from V and 1 base from J, with 7 bases in between. The CDR3 spells CASSLVRMNTGELFF. The CDR3 DNA reads TGTGCCAGCAGCTTGGTACGGATGAACACCGGGGAGCTGTTTTTT.

Many counts were recorded for this clonotype. One junction end does not reproduce the germline sequence, and a read error may be involved. The chain uses TRBV29-1 and TRBJ2-1, with 7 bases identical to TRBD1. The CDR3 extends over 10 amino acids. Per germline, CDR1 SQVTM and CDR2 ANQGSEA. The CDR3 region has the DNA TGCAGCGTCGAAGACAGGGTTTTTGTTTTC. Translated, it gives CSVEDRVFVF.

This clonotype was observed many times. The chain recombines TRBV7-2 with TRBJ2-7; the D is unclear. Germline V gives CDR1 SGHTA, CDR2 FQGNSA. The CDR3 is made up of 15 amino acids. V lost 3 bases, J lost 0 bases, and 12 bases lay in between. CDR3 in amino acids: CASSFVASSSYEQYF. In DNA, the CDR3 is TGTGCCAGCAGCTTCGTAGCCTCCAGCTCCTACGAGCAGTACTTC.

This clonotype has ten or more counts. This chain connects TRBV6-1 to TRBJ2-7; perhaps TRBD1 as D (5 bases). The CDR3 runs to 14 residues. CDR1 MNHNS and CDR2 SASEGT come from the germline V gene. V lost 5 bases and J 3 bases, leaving 14 bases between the germline ends. This CDR3 reads CASSLTVGYYEQYF. The CDR3 nucleotides are TGTGCCAGCAGTTTGACAGTAGGATACTACGAGCAGTACTTC.

The V and J genes are TRBV5-1 and TRBJ1-5, with 11 bases that match TRBD1. The CDR3 extends over 13 amino acids. Losses at the gene ends were 4 bases for V and 9 bases for J; bases not matched to a gene: 3. Germline V gene data show CDR1 as SGHRS and CDR2 as YFSETQ. The DNA for the CDR3 is TGCGCCAGCAGCGGGACAGGGGGTTGGCCCCAGCATTTT. As protein: CASSGTGGWPQHF.

The chain joins TRBV5-1 to TRBJ2-1; D unclear. CDR3 size: 14 residues. The V end was cut by 6 bases, the J end by 6 bases, with 16 bases between. Germline V gives CDR1 SGHRS, CDR2 YFSETQ. The CDR3 loop is CASTPGSIFNEQFF. CDR3 bases: TGCGCCAGCACCCCAGGATCGATTTTCAATGAGCAGTTCTTC.

This clonotype was seen ten or more times. The CDR3 protein is CASSTNHGTVYNEQFF. DNA of the CDR3: TGTGCCAGTAGTACGAACCACGGGACAGTCTACAATGAGCAGTTCTTC. The V call is TRBV19, the J call TRBJ2-1; 7 bases line up with TRBD1. The germline gives CDR1 LNHDA, CDR2 SQIVND (reference sequence). The CDR3 is made up of 16 amino acids. Trimming at V came to 4 bases and at J to 3 bases, leaving 9 bases not matched to a gene.

This clonotype was seen a few times. The rearrangement links TRBV9 to TRBJ2-5; tentatively, D is TRBD2 (6 bases). The CDR3 length is 15 residues. V gave up 2 bases and J gave up 2 bases, with 13 bases separating them. Germline CDR1 SGDLS, CDR2 YYNGEE. The CDR3 bases are TGTGCCAGCAGCGTTCGTCCGGGACTGCAAGAGACCCAGTACTTC. Its translation is CASSVRPGLQETQYF.

This clonotype was recorded at least ten times. The genes are TRBV24-1 and TRBJ2-1, with 8 bases that match TRBD2. After removal of 4 bases from V and 5 bases from J, the junction contained 3 bases not matched to a gene. CDR1 KGHDR and CDR2 SFDVKD come from the germline V gene. The CDR3 runs to 14 residues. This chain's CDR3 is CATSEGGGNNEQFF. The DNA for the CDR3 is TGTGCCACCAGTGAAGGCGGGGGGAACAATGAGCAGTTCTTC.

This clonotype was seen many times. This rearrangement joins TRBV2 to TRBJ1-6; maybe TRBD1 (5 bases). V was clipped by 6 bases and J by 6 bases, with 15 bases between them. Germline CDR1 SNHLY, CDR2 FYNNEI. The CDR3 is made up of 15 amino acids. The CDR3 DNA follows: TGTGCCAGCAGGAGGGAGACAGTCCCTAATTCACCCCTCCACTTT. It encodes CASRRETVPNSPLHF.

The CDR3 region has the DNA TGTGCCTGGAGTCAGACAGGGGGCACTGAAGCTTTCTTT. Protein: CAWSQTGGTEAFF. The chain links TRBV30 to TRBJ1-1; 9 bases match TRBD1. V was pared by 2 bases and J by 4 bases, with 2 bases of the junction left unmatched. This CDR3 region has 13 residues. The V gene's germline CDR1 is GTSNPN and CDR2 SVGIG (reference sequence).

This clonotype was observed a few times. V and J are TRBV28 and TRBJ2-1, with D tentatively TRBD1 or TRBD2 (6 bases each). V lost 5 bases, J lost 7 bases, and 21 bases lay in between. The CDR3 loop spans 16 amino acids. CDR1 and CDR2 from the germline V gene are MDHEN and SYDVKM. The CDR3 here is CASSNPPRGGPNEQFF. CDR3 sequence (DNA): TGTGCCAGCAGTAACCCACCCAGGGGAGGTCCGAATGAGCAGTTCTTC.